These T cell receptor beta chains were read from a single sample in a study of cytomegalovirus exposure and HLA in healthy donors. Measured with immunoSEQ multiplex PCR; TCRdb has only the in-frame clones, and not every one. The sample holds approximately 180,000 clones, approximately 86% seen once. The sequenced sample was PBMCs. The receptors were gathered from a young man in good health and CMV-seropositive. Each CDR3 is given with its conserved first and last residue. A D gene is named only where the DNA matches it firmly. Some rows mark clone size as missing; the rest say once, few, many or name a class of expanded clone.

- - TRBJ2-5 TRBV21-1 TGTGCCAGCAGCAAAATAGACAAGGTAAAGGAGACCCAGTACTTC CASSKIDKVKETQYF
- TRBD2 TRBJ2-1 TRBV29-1 TGCAGCGGGTGGGGAGGGAGGAGTGTAAATGAGCAGTTCTTC CSGWGGRSVNEQFF
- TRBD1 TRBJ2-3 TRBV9 TGTGCCAGCAGCGTAGAACAGGGGCGCACAGATACGCAGTATTTT CASSVEQGRTDTQYF
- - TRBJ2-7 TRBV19 TGTGCCAGTTCAAATTCCGGGTGGTACGAGCAGTACTTC CASSNSGWYEQYF
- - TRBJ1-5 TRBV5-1 TGCGCCAGCAGCTTTAGTGTTGATCAGCCCCAGCATTTT CASSFSVDQPQHF
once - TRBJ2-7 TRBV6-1 TGTGCCGGGAGACAGGGACTTAGCTCCTACGAGCAGTACTTC CAGRQGLSSYEQYF
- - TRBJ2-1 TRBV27 TGTGCCAGCAGTTTACAGGAAAACTCCTACAATGAGCAGTTCTTC CASSLQENSYNEQFF
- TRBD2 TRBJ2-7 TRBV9 TGTGCCAGCAGCGTAGATGGGACTAGCGGGTACGAGCAGTACTTC CASSVDGTSGYEQYF
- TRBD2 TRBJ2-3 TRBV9 TGTGCCAGCAGCGTAATCGCGGGAGGGCCAATGGATACGCAGTATTTT CASSVIAGGPMDTQYF
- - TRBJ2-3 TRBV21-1 TGTGCCAGCAGCAAATCGCCTCGCGAAGGGGGAGGGCCTACAGATACGCAGTATTTT CASSKSPREGGGPTDTQYF
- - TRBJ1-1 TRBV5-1 TGCGCCAGCAGCTTTGGGACATTTTCCATGAACACTGAAGCTTTCTTT CASSFGTFSMNTEAFF
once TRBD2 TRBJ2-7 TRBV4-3 TGCGCCAGCAGCCAAGCGAGCGGGGGAAACTACGAGCAGTACTTC CASSQASGGNYEQYF
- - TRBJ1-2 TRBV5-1 TGCGCCAGCAGCCCCGGGGTCCCGGGGGGCTACACCTTC CASSPGVPGGYTF
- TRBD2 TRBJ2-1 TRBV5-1 TGCGCCAGCAGCTCGTATAGCGGGAGTGGATCCTACAATGAGCAGTTCTTC CASSSYSGSGSYNEQFF
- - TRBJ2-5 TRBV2 TGTGCCAGCAGTGAACAGCACGGGGAGACCCAGTACTTC CASSEQHGETQYF
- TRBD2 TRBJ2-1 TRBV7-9 TGTGCCAGCAGCTTAGTTACCGTACGTAGCGGGACCTACAATGAGCAGTTCTTC CASSLVTVRSGTYNEQFF
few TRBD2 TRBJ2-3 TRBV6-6 TGTGCCAGCATAGGAGGCGGGAGTTCAGATACGCAGTATTTT CASIGGGSSDTQYF
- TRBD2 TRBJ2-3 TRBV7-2 TGTGCCAGCAGCGCTACTAGCGGGGGAATCACAGATACGCAGTATTTT CASSATSGGITDTQYF